This record concerns one T cell receptor beta chain sequence. Its antigen remains unidentified. Using RNA transcripts as the source, TCR beta CDR3 regions were amplified. First-round RT-PCR targeting the TCR CDR3 was performed with the HTBI primer set. One entry per CDR3 protein, called by TCRdb with MiXCR from the multiplex PCR reads. The data show hundreds of thousands of distinct CDR3 sequences, 14% seen once. The data were obtained in a study of T cells in Graves' hyperthyroidism and ophthalmopathy. Turning to the study itself: Staff took peripheral blood when the initial diagnosis was made, before any treatment began.

The CDR3 consists of 17 residues. Germline V lookup: CDR1 SGDLS, CDR2 YYNGEE. Trimming removed 7 bases from V and 2 bases from J; junction bases left unmatched: 14. Study-wide points: With a median lead of around 5.9 months before onset, the model predicted ophthalmopathy.

The V call is TRBV9, the J call TRBJ2-3; 9 bases line up with TRBD1. Sequenced material: blood. The source is a woman between 18 and 29 years old with Graves' hyperthyroidism. The CDR3, as DNA: TGTGCCAGCGATATAGGCACCGGGACAGGGATCACAGATACGCAGTATTTT. It codes for CASDIGTGTGITDTQYF.